This entry lists 7 T cell receptor beta chains sequenced from one sample in a study of post-analysis software for immune sequencing data. General study points: TRBV segments more frequent in patients than in controls numbered about 5 and included TRBV5-6, TRBV5-1 and TRBV20-1.

Their cognate antigens are unknown. cDNA libraries for TCR beta contained unique molecular identifiers. TCRdb fed the PCR reads into MiXCR, producing one record per CDR3 protein. Found here are hundreds of thousands of distinct CDR3 sequences, approximately 30% of them singletons; the top ten hold approximately 0.55%. The sample comprised blood. The receptors stem from a girl between 10 and 17 years old with multiple sclerosis.

This clonotype was seen only a few times. The rearrangement links TRBV7-9 to TRBJ2-6, with 7 bases that match TRBD1. The CDR3 totals 15 residues. From germline, CDR1 is SEHNR and CDR2 FQNEAQ (reference sequence). V lost 5 bases and J lost 3; bases outside the gene matches: 4. In DNA form, the CDR3 reads TGTGCCAGCAGCCCTACAGGGGATGGGGCCAACGTCCTGACTTTC. Protein: CASSPTGDGANVLTF.

The V call is TRBV7-9, the J call TRBJ1-2; D is possibly TRBD1 (6 bases). Trimming removed 4 bases at V and 7 bases at J, with 16 bases between. Germline lookup yields CDR1 SEHNR and CDR2 FQNEAQ (reference sequence). The CDR3 extends over 14 amino acids. The CDR3 DNA is TGTGCCAGCAGCTGGGATTTGGGGGCCGGTGGCTACACCTTC. Encoded protein: CASSWDLGAGGYTF.

V gene TRBV6-4 combines with J gene TRBJ2-1, with D tentatively TRBD1 or TRBD2 (5 bases each). The CDR3 totals 15 residues. Trimming cost V 4 bases and J 4 bases, with 14 bases left between them. CDR1 and CDR2 (germline): MRHNA, SNTAGT. The CDR3 sequence is CASSASRGVYNEQFF. CDR3 DNA: TGTGCCAGCAGTGCCTCAAGGGGAGTTTACAATGAGCAGTTCTTC.

The chain employs TRBV20-1 and TRBJ2-7; TRBD1 agrees at 10 bases. J lost 5 bases, V lost 3 bases, and 10 bases had no gene match. Germline V gene data show CDR1 as DFQATT and CDR2 as SNEGSKA (reference sequence). The CDR3 spans 15 residues. The CDR3: CSASFPKDRGDEQYF. In DNA form, the CDR3 reads TGCAGTGCTAGCTTCCCCAAGGACAGGGGGGACGAGCAGTACTTC.

The rearrangement uses TRBV28 and TRBJ2-5; 7 bases match TRBD2. The V segment lost 3 bases and the J segment 10 bases; nucleotides outside the gene matches: 11. Germline CDR1 reads MDHEN; CDR2 reads SYDVKM. This CDR3 is 14 amino acids long. The CDR3 spells CASSFPESPGGQYF. As DNA, the CDR3 is TGTGCCAGCAGTTTTCCGGAGTCCCCGGGGGGCCAGTACTTC.

The chain is built from TRBV20-1 and TRBJ2-7; D not certain. Between the trimmed V and J ends, which lost 3 bases and 2 bases, there was a span of 5 bases. CDR1 is DFQATT, CDR2 SNEGSKA, per germline (reference sequence). CDR3 length equals 11 residues. CDR3 sequence reads: CSASSAYEQYF. CDR3 DNA sequence: TGCAGTGCTAGCTCGGCCTACGAGCAGTACTTC.

In its sample, this clonotype was seen a few times. This rearrangement joins TRBV18 to TRBJ2-5; D uncertain. Germline values: CDR1 KGHSH, CDR2 LQKENI. The CDR3 consists of 12 residues. The germline V and J ends were trimmed by 2 bases and 5 bases, with 6 bases remaining between them. CDR3 nucleotide sequence: TGTGCCAGCTCACCAGAGGAGGAGACCCAGTACTTC. This sequence encodes CASSPEEETQYF. The whole variable domain, remainder taken from reference TRBV18 and TRBJ2-5, is NAGVMQNPRHLVRRRGQEARLRCSPMKGHSHVYWYRQLPEEGLKFMVYLQKENIIDESGMPKERFSAEFPKEGPSILRIQQVVRGDSAAYFCASSPEEETQYFGPGTRLLVL.